The T cell receptor beta chain under discussion was sequenced for a study of molecular identifiers for immune sequencing clone quantification. With 2 bases removed from V and 3 bases from J, the gap between germline ends came to 10 bases. Looked up from germline, CDR1 is LGHNA and CDR2 is YSLEER. The CDR3 runs 15 residues. TCRdb passed the PCR reads through MiXCR, listing each CDR3 protein once. The data contain around 470,000 distinct CDR3 sequences, 20% to 25% of them singletons. This clonotype was detected only a few times. The sequence came from a human donor in good health. Some libraries in this study had Jurkat cell RNA spiked in. This chain links TRBV4-3 with TRBJ2-2, with D maybe TRBD1 (6 bases). The sequenced sample was naive CD8+ T cells from blood, with Jurkat cell RNA spiked in. Subset defined: FACS-sorted CD8+CD4-CCR7+CD45RA+ naive T cells. CDR3 region: CASSQWDTYTGELFF. The CDR3 DNA reads as TGCGCCAGCAGCCAATGGGACACTTACACCGGGGAGCTGTTTTTT.